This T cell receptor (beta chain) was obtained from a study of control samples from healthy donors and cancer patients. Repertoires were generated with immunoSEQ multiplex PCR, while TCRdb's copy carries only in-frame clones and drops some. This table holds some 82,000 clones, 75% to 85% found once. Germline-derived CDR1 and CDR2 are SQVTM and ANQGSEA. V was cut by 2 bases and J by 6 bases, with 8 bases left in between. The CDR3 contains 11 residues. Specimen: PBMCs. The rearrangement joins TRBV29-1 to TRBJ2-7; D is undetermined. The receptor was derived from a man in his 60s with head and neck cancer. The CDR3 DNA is TGCAGCGTTGAAACGGCCGGCGAGCAGTACTTC. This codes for CSVETAGEQYF.